The 18 T cell receptor beta chains reported below all come from one sample, sequenced in a study of preoperative IRX-2 immunotherapy in early breast cancer. Clones were read by immunoSEQ multiplex PCR, and TCRdb kept only the in-frame ones, dropping some. This table has 40,000 to 50,000 clones, 60% to 85% appearing once. Treatment described: preoperative locoregional IRX-2 cytokine immunotherapy. The sequencing used tumor tissue, collected after IRX-2 immunotherapy. The receptor source for this set is a human donor with breast cancer.

The chain combines TRBV5-1 with TRBJ2-5; D is perhaps TRBD1 (5 bases). Deletions cut 0 bases from V and 4 bases from J, with 10 bases between. Germline V gene data show CDR1 as SGHRS and CDR2 as YFSETQ. CDR3 size: 14 residues. The DNA for the CDR3 is TGCGCCAGCAGCTTGGGTAGGGGTGGAGAGACCCAGTACTTC. It encodes CASSLGRGGETQYF.

The chain employs TRBV19 and TRBJ1-1; D gene unclear. Germline assignment: CDR1 LNHDA and CDR2 SQIVND (reference sequence). With 4 bases removed from V and 2 bases from J, the gap between germline ends came to 11 bases. The CDR3 sequence is 14 residues long. Here the CDR3 reads CASSKVSVNTEAFF. For the CDR3, the DNA is TGTGCCAGTAGTAAGGTGTCAGTAAACACTGAAGCTTTCTTT.

The chain combines TRBV19 with TRBJ1-6; perhaps TRBD1 as D (5 bases). In germline, CDR1 is LNHDA, CDR2 SQIVND (reference sequence). Trimming took 3 bases from V and 6 from J, leaving 15 bases between them. The CDR3 loop spans 16 amino acids. CDR3: CASSIRGGVGNSPLHF. CDR3 sequence (DNA): TGTGCCAGTAGTATTCGAGGAGGGGTCGGTAATTCACCCCTCCACTTT. Full variable domain (outside the CDR3, taken from reference TRBV19 and TRBJ1-6): DGGITQSPKYLFRKEGQNVTLSCEQNLNHDAMYWYRQDPGQGLRLIYYSQIVNDFQKGDIAEGYSVSREKKESFPLTVTSAQKNPTAFYLCASSIRGGVGNSPLHFGNGTRLTVT.

J is TRBJ1-5 and V is TRBV18; 8 nucleotides agree with TRBD1. Germline loops: CDR1 KGHSH, CDR2 LQKENI. The CDR3 consists of 14 residues. Germline trimming cut 2 bases from V and 7 bases from J; bases unmatched to any gene: 4. CDR3 amino acids: CASSPTGGSQPQHF. CDR3 nucleotides: TGTGCCAGCTCACCAACAGGGGGATCACAGCCCCAGCATTTT.

The chain uses TRBV19 and TRBJ1-2, with 7 nucleotides matching TRBD1. CDR3 length: 15 residues. Per germline, CDR1 LNHDA and CDR2 SQIVND (reference sequence). Trimming took 8 bases from V and 2 from J; bases not matched to a gene: 11. The DNA for the CDR3 is TGTGCCAGTCGAAGTGGACAGGCCAACAACTATGGCTACACCTTC. This translates into CASRSGQANNYGYTF.

This clone was detected only a few times. Here the CDR3 DNA reads TGTGCCAGCAGCCGAGATGGGGGGAGCTCCTACGAGCAGTACTTC. This codes for CASSRDGGSSYEQYF. The V call is TRBV11-3, the J call TRBJ2-7; D is possibly TRBD2 (6 bases). The CDR3 runs to 15 residues. With 5 bases removed from V and 0 bases from J, the gap between germline ends came to 14 bases. The germline CDR1 and CDR2 sequences are SGHNT and YENEEA. Full variable domain (remainder filled in from reference TRBV11-3 and TRBJ2-7): EAGVVQSPRYKIIEKKQPVAFWCNPISGHNTLYWYLQNLGQGPELLIRYENEEAVDDSQLPKDRFSAERLKGVDSTLKIQPAELGDSAVYLCASSRDGGSSYEQYFGPGTRLTVT.

The chain uses TRBV6-8 and TRBJ1-1; tentative D call: TRBD1 (5 bases). The CDR3 spans 13 residues. V was cut by 4 bases and J by 5 bases, with 11 bases left in between. The germline V gene encodes CDR1 MNHGY and CDR2 SAAAGT. The CDR3 is CASSLGARTEAFF. CDR3 DNA: TGTGCCAGCAGTTTAGGGGCTCGAACTGAAGCTTTCTTT.

This clone came up once. The V call is TRBV12-5, the J call TRBJ2-1; D may be TRBD1 or TRBD2 (6 bases each). CDR1 LGHNT and CDR2 FRNRAP come from the germline V gene. This CDR3 is built from 13 residues. The ends were cut back, 0 bases at V and 9 bases at J, with 9 bases in the middle. For the CDR3, the DNA is TGTGCTAGTGGTTTGGTAGGGGGGTCTGAGCAGTTCTTC. This gives the protein CASGLVGGSEQFF.

The rearrangement joins TRBV19 to TRBJ1-2; tentatively, D is TRBD1 (5 bases). The V end was cut by 5 bases, the J end by 5 bases, with 15 bases between. Germline V gene sequence: CDR1 LNHDA, CDR2 SQIVND (reference sequence). The CDR3 spans 14 residues. CDR3 loop: CASSHPQGGYGYTF. The CDR3 bases are TGTGCCAGTAGTCACCCCCAGGGAGGATATGGCTACACCTTC.

J is TRBJ1-4 and V is TRBV18, with D possibly matching TRBD1 (5 bases). The length of the CDR3 is 14 residues. V dropped 0 bases and J dropped 7 bases, with 9 bases sitting between them. From germline, CDR1 is KGHSH and CDR2 LQKENI. CDR3 bases: TGTGCCAGCTCACCACCCCGGGGCGGTGAAAAACTGTTTTTT. It yields the protein CASSPPRGGEKLFF.

The chain couples TRBV5-1 to TRBJ1-1; D possibly corresponds to TRBD1 (5 bases). Trimming stripped 1 base from V and 2 bases from J, with 12 bases between. The CDR3 is 15 amino acids. Germline V gives CDR1 SGHRS, CDR2 YFSETQ. CDR3 sequence (DNA): TGCGCCAGCAGCTTGCGGGGCAGAACTAACACTGAAGCTTTCTTT. Protein product: CASSLRGRTNTEAFF.

This rearrangement joins TRBV10-2 to TRBJ1-5; TRBD1 matches 7 bases. Germline CDR1 and CDR2: WSHSY and SAAADI. V lost 8 bases to trimming and J lost 4 bases; unmatched junction nucleotides: 5. The CDR3 runs 13 residues. In nucleotides, the CDR3 is TGCGCCAGCCGGGACAGCGATAATCAGCCCCAGCATTTT. It encodes CASRDSDNQPQHF.

V and J are TRBV28 and TRBJ2-1; D might be TRBD2 (5 bases). Germline lookup yields CDR1 MDHEN and CDR2 SYDVKM. The CDR3 sequence is 14 residues long. Trimming took 7 bases from V and 0 from J, leaving 10 bases between them. The CDR3 loop is CASMRASSYNEQFF. The CDR3 nucleotides are TGTGCCAGCATGCGGGCGAGCTCCTACAATGAGCAGTTCTTC. The whole variable domain, filled in from reference TRBV28 and TRBJ2-1, reads DVKVTQSSRYLVKRTGEKVFLECVQDMDHENMFWYRQDPGLGLRLIYFSYDVKMKEKGDIPEGYSVSREKKERFSLILESASTNQTSMYLCASMRASSYNEQFFGPGTRLTVL.

The CDR3 DNA follows: TGTGCCAGCAGACGAGGCTCTAGTACCTACGAGCAGTACTTC. Protein sequence: CASRRGSSTYEQYF. This chain uses TRBV7-1 with TRBJ2-7; D not certain. TRBV7-1 is an open reading frame, and its role is uncertain. The V gene lost 6 bases and the J gene lost 2 bases, with 14 bases spanning the gap. The CDR3 has 14 amino acids.

The J gene is TRBJ2-3, the V gene TRBV7-7, with 7 bases lining up with TRBD1. After removal of 4 bases from V and 1 base from J, the junction contained 5 bases not matched to a gene. CDR1 is SSHAT, CDR2 FNYEAQ, per germline (reference sequence). This CDR3 has 15 amino acids. DNA for the CDR3: TGTGCCAGCAGCTCACAGGGGTTGGGCACAGATACGCAGTATTTT. Translation: CASSSQGLGTDTQYF.

V is TRBV29-1 and J is TRBJ2-3, with TRBD2 matching 7 bases. Germline CDR1 reads SQVTM; CDR2 reads ANQGSEA. Trimming took 7 bases from V and 1 from J; bases not matched to a gene: 8. This CDR3 has 14 amino acids. CDR3 region: CSASGSGGTDTQYF. Written as DNA, the CDR3 is TGCAGCGCGTCGGGAAGCGGGGGCACAGATACGCAGTATTTT.

The chain combines TRBV10-3 with TRBJ2-3; TRBD2 matches at 8 bases. CDR1 and CDR2 (germline): ENHRY, SYGVKD. V dropped 2 bases and J dropped 1; count of bases not matched to a gene: 14. This CDR3 comprises 19 residues. The CDR3 here is CAISEAPLTGGLGTDTQYF. CDR3 bases: TGTGCCATCAGTGAGGCTCCACTAACGGGGGGGCTTGGCACAGATACGCAGTATTTT.

V gene TRBV30 combines with J gene TRBJ1-3; no clear D. Germline CDR1 is GTSNPN and CDR2 is SVGIG (reference sequence). This CDR3 comprises 11 residues. Deletions cut 2 bases from V and 4 bases from J, with 3 bases between. The CDR3 is CAWSTGNTIYF. The CDR3 DNA reads as TGTGCCTGGAGTACAGGAAACACCATATATTTT.